This T cell receptor beta chain came from a study of T cell responses to AZD1222 COVID-19 vaccine. The table came from immunoSEQ multiplex PCR; TCRdb's copy has only in-frame clones and leaves some out. The sample carries about 150,000 clones, approximately 87% recorded once. As regards this clone: The antigen is unknown.

Study-level results: Just 5 to 7 AZD1222 recipients were seropositive at baseline. In a largely white British group with more females than males, clonal diversity was possibly underestimated.

V was pared by 2 bases and J by 3 bases, with 10 bases between. Germline CDR1 is MDHEN and CDR2 is SYDVKM. The CDR3 extends over 14 amino acids. Sequencing used peripheral blood, obtained on day 0 of MenACWY control vaccination. This clonotype was sampled from an adult in good health. The J gene is TRBJ1-1, the V gene TRBV28; D gene uncertain. CDR3 loop: CASSLGRQDTEAFF. The CDR3, as DNA: TGTGCCAGCAGTTTAGGACGACAAGACACTGAAGCTTTCTTT.